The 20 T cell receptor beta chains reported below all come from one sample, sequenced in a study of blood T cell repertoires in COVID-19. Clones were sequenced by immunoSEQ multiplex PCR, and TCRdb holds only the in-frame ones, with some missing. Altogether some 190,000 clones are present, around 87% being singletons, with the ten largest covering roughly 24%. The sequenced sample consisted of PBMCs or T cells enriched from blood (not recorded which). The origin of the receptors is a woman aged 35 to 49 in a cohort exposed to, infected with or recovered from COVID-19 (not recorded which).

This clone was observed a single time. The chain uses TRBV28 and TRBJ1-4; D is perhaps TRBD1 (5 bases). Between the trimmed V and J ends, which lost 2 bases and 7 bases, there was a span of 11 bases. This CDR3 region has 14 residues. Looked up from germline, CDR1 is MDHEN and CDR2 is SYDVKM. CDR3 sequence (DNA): TGTGCCAGCAGTTTAAGGGCAGGGTTTGAAAAACTGTTTTTT. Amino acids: CASSLRAGFEKLFF.

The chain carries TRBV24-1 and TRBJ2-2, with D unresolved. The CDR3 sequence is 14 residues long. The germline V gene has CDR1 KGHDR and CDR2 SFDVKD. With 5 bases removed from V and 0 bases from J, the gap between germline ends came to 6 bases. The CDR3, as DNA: TGTGCCACCAGTGTCCGAGCGAACACCGGGGAGCTGTTTTTT. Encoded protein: CATSVRANTGELFF.

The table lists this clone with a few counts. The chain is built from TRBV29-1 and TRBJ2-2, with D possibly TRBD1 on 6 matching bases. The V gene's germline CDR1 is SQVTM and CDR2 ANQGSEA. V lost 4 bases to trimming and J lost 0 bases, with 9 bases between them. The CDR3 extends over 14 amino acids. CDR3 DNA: TGCAGCGTTGCCTGGACAGCGAACACCGGGGAGCTGTTTTTT. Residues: CSVAWTANTGELFF.

The CDR3 bases are TGTGCCAGCAGCTTTACCGGACAGGGAGGAGAGACCCAGTACTTC. It translates to CASSFTGQGGETQYF. The genes are TRBV5-6 and TRBJ2-5; 8 bases are shared with TRBD1. The CDR3 consists of 15 residues. V lost 2 bases, J lost 4 bases, and 7 bases stayed unmatched. Per germline, CDR1 SGHDT and CDR2 YYEEEE.

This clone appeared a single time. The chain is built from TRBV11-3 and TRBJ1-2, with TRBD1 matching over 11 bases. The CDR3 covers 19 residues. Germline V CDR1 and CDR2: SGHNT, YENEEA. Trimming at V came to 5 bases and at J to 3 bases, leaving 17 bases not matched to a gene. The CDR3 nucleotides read TGTGCCAGCAGCCCACGGGGTGGTACCCGGGACAGGGGGTACTATGGCTACACCTTC. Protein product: CASSPRGGTRDRGYYGYTF. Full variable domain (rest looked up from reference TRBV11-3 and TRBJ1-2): EAGVVQSPRYKIIEKKQPVAFWCNPISGHNTLYWYLQNLGQGPELLIRYENEEAVDDSQLPKDRFSAERLKGVDSTLKIQPAELGDSAVYLCASSPRGGTRDRGYYGYTFGSGTRLTVV.

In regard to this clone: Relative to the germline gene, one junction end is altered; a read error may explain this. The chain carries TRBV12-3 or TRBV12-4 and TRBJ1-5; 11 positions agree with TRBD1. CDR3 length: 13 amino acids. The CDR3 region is CASSLALGQGGDF. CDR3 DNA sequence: TGTGCCAGCAGTTTAGCGTTGGGACAGGGGGGGGATTTT.

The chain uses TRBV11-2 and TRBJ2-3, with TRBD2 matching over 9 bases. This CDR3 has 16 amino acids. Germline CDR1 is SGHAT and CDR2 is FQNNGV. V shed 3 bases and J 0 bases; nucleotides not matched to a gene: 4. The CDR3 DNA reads TGTGCCAGCAGCTTCGCGGGGGGGGCAAGCACAGATACGCAGTATTTT. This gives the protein CASSFAGGASTDTQYF.

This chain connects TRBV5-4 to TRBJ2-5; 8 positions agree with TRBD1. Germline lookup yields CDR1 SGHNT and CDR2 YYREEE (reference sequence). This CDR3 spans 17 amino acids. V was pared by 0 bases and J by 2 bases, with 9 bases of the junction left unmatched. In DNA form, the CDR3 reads TGTGCCAGCAGCTTGGGGACAGGGCCCTTCCTACAAGAGACCCAGTACTTC. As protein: CASSLGTGPFLQETQYF.

The CDR3 spells CASRSDRNYGYTF. The CDR3 DNA reads as TGTGCCAGCAGGAGCGACAGGAACTATGGCTACACCTTC. The chain recombines TRBV6-5 with TRBJ1-2; the D gene is possibly TRBD1 (6 bases). The CDR3 has 13 amino acids. Germline V CDR1 and CDR2: MNHEY, SVGAGI. Between the trimmed V and J ends, which lost 6 bases and 2 bases, there was a span of 10 bases.

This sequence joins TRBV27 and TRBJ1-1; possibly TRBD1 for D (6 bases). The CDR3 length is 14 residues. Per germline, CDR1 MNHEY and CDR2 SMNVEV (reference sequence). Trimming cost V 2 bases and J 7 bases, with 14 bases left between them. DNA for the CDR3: TGTGCCAGCAGTTTAAATGGGGGCGAGAATGAAGCTTTCTTT. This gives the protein CASSLNGGENEAFF.

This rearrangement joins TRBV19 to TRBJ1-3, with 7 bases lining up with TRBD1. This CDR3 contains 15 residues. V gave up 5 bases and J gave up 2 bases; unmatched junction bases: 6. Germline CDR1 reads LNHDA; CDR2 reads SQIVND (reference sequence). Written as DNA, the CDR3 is TGTGCCAGTAGTCCAAAGGGGGCAGCTGGAAACACCATATATTTT. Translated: CASSPKGAAGNTIYF.

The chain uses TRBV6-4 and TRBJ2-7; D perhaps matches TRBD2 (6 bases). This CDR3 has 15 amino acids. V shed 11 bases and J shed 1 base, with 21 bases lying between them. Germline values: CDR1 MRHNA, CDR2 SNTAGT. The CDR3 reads CAGSPGTEGSYEQYF. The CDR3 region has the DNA TGTGCCGGAAGTCCCGGGACGGAGGGTTCCTACGAGCAGTACTTC.

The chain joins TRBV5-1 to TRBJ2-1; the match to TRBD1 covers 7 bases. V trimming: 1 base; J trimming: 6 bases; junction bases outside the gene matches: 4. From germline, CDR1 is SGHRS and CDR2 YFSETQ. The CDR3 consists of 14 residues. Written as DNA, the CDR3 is TGCGCCAGCAGCTTGAACGCAGGGGGCAATGAGCAGTTCTTC. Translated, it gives CASSLNAGGNEQFF.

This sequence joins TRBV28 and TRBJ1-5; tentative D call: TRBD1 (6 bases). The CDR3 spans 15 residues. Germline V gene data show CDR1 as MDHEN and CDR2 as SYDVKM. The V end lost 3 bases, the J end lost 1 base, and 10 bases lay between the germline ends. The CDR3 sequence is CASSLGTSSNQPQHF. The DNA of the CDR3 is TGTGCCAGCAGTTTGGGGACATCCAGCAATCAGCCCCAGCATTTT.

The CDR3 region is CASSIVNLAGHGYTF. The CDR3 nucleotides read TGTGCCAGTAGTATAGTTAATTTGGCAGGGCATGGCTACACCTTC. The rearrangement joins TRBV19 to TRBJ1-2; possible D gene TRBD1, 5 bases. CDR3 length: 15 amino acids. The ends were cut back, 1 base at V and 6 bases at J, with 15 bases in the middle. Germline CDR1 and CDR2: LNHDA and SQIVND (reference sequence).

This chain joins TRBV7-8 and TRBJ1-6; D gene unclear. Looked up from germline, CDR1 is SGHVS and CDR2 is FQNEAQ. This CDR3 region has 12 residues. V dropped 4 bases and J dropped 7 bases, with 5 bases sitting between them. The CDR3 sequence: CASSSLNSPLHF. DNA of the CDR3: TGTGCCAGCAGCTCCCTGAATTCACCCCTCCACTTT.

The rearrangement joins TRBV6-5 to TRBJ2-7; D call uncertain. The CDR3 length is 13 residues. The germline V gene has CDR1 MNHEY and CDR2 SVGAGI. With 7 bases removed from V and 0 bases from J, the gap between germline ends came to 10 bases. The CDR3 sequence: CASIGPSSYEQYF. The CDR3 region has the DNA TGTGCCAGCATAGGTCCTAGCTCCTACGAGCAGTACTTC.

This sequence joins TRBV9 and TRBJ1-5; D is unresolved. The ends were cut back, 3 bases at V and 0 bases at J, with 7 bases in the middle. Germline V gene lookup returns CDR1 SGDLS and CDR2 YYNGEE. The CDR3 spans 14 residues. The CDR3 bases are TGTGCCAGCAGCGCGCCCGGTAGCAATCAGCCCCAGCATTTT. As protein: CASSAPGSNQPQHF.

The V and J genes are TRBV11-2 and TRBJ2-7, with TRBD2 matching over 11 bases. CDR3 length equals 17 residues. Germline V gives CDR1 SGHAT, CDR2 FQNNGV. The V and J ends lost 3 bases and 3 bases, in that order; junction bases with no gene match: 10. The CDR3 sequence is CASSLRGLAELFYEQYF. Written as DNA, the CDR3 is TGTGCCAGCAGCTTGAGGGGACTAGCGGAGCTCTTCTACGAGCAGTACTTC.

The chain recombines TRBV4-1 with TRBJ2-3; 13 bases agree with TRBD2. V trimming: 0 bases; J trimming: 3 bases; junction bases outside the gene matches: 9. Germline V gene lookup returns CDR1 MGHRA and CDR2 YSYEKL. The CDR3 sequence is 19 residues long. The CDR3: CASSQEHSGLAGLTDTQYF. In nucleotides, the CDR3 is TGCGCCAGCAGCCAAGAACACTCGGGACTAGCGGGGCTGACAGATACGCAGTATTTT.